A single sample gave rise to the 25 T cell receptor beta chains below, sequenced in a study of human T cells and chemical hapten exposure. In TCRdb, the RACE reads were re-called with MiXCR into one record per CDR3 protein. Of fewer than 400,000 distinct CDR3 sequences in the sample, 5.5% to 8% were seen once. The time point was: patch test 1, 2 weeks after DPC sensitization. The treatment is: therapeutic diphenylcyclopropenone sensitization with weekly scalp DPC. The source was whole blood, collected in connection with sensitization to the hapten diphenylcyclopropenone (DPC). Receptors were obtained from a woman aged 18-35 years with alopecia areata. Some clones in this sample may be carry-over from other donors' samples.

This clonotype was recorded at least ten times. The chain carries TRBV4-3 and TRBJ1-2, with TRBD1 matching over 7 bases. Germline lookup yields CDR1 LGHNA and CDR2 YSLEER. The CDR3 has 14 amino acids. Trimming at V came to 1 base and at J to 8 bases, leaving 7 bases not matched to a gene. This chain's CDR3 is CASSQGYRGGGYTF. Here the CDR3 DNA reads TGCGCCAGCAGCCAAGGCTACAGGGGCGGGGGCTACACCTTC.

In its sample, this clonotype was seen a few times. The chain links TRBV7-2 to TRBJ2-5, with D tentatively TRBD2 (5 bases). Between the trimmed V and J ends, which lost 0 bases and 5 bases, there was a span of 10 bases. This CDR3 has 14 residues. The germline V gene encodes CDR1 SGHTA and CDR2 FQGNSA. This CDR3 is CASSLATSTETQYF. CDR3 nucleotide sequence: TGTGCCAGCAGCTTAGCCACTAGTACGGAGACCCAGTACTTC.

This chain connects TRBV7-2 to TRBJ1-5; D gene uncertain. The CDR3 runs to 15 residues. Per the germline V gene, CDR1 is SGHTA and CDR2 is FQGNSA. Trimming removed 5 bases from V and 3 bases from J, with 14 bases in between. CDR3 nucleotides: TGTGCCAGCAGCACTGACTCGGGGTTCAATCAGCCCCAGCATTTT. This encodes CASSTDSGFNQPQHF. The full variable domain, rest sourced from reference TRBV7-2 and TRBJ1-5, is GAGVSQSPSNKVTEKGKDVELRCDPISGHTALYWYRQSLGQGLEFLIYFQGNSAPDKSGLPSDRFSAERTGGSVSTLTIQRTQQEDSAVYLCASSTDSGFNQPQHFGDGTRLSIL.

This clonotype has a handful of counts. The chain joins TRBV4-1 to TRBJ1-1; 7 bases align to TRBD1. In germline, CDR1 is MGHRA, CDR2 YSYEKL. The CDR3 has 16 residues. J lost 0 bases, V lost 6 bases, and 10 bases had no gene match. The CDR3 spells CASRQTGQLMNTEAFF. CDR3 in DNA: TGCGCCAGCAGACAGACGGGACAGCTTATGAACACTGAAGCTTTCTTT.

Only a few counts were recorded for this clonotype. The chain combines TRBV14 with TRBJ1-2; 8 positions match TRBD1. The CDR3 covers 13 residues. Germline CDR1 reads SGHDN; CDR2 reads FVKESK. Germline trimming cut 4 bases from V and 6 bases from J; bases unmatched to any gene: 4. CDR3 sequence: CASSPRQGNGYTF. For the CDR3, the DNA is TGTGCCAGCAGCCCCAGACAGGGGAATGGCTACACCTTC.

This rearrangement joins TRBV29-1 to TRBJ1-1; D call uncertain. V was pared by 7 bases and J by 5 bases, with 14 bases between. The CDR3 spans 12 residues. Germline CDR1 SQVTM, CDR2 ANQGSEA. This chain's CDR3 is CSARRSGTEAFF. CDR3 nucleotides: TGCAGCGCTCGACGGTCAGGTACTGAAGCTTTCTTT. The variable domain in full, with the rest retrieved from reference TRBV29-1 and TRBJ1-1, is SAVISQKPSRDICQRGTSLTIQCQVDSQVTMMFWYRQQPGQSLTLIATANQGSEATYESGFVIDKFPISRPNLTFSTLTVSNMSPEDSSIYLCSARRSGTEAFFGQGTRLTVV.

The chain links TRBV5-1 to TRBJ1-2; D gene ambiguous. CDR3 size: 13 residues. CDR1 SGHRS and CDR2 YFSETQ come from the germline V gene. V was cut by 0 bases and J by 4 bases, with 7 bases left in between. CDR3 in amino acids: CASSLEQFYGYTF. The CDR3 region has the DNA TGCGCCAGCAGCTTGGAGCAGTTCTATGGCTACACCTTC.

This clonotype was counted ten times or more. The CDR3 sequence is CASPHPTDTQYF. The DNA for the CDR3 is TGTGCCAGCCCTCACCCGACAGATACGCAGTATTTT. The J gene is TRBJ2-3, the V gene TRBV13; D is unresolved. CDR1 is PRHDT, CDR2 FYEKMQ, per germline (reference sequence). V lost 8 bases, J lost 3 bases, and 9 bases lay in between. The CDR3 sequence is 12 residues long.

This clonotype has a count of ten or more. V usage is TRBV29-1 and J usage is TRBJ1-3; D not certain. The germline CDR1 and CDR2 sequences are SQVTM and ANQGSEA. The CDR3 contains 12 residues. The V end was cut by 3 bases, the J end by 7 bases, with 10 bases between. DNA for the CDR3: TGCAGCGTTGATGGAGCCCGTAACACCATATATTTT. Its translation is CSVDGARNTIYF.

V and J are TRBV5-1 and TRBJ1-4; D unclear. This CDR3 comprises 13 residues. The V end was cut by 2 bases, the J end by 8 bases, with 10 bases between. Germline V CDR1 and CDR2: SGHRS, YFSETQ. The CDR3: CASSFEGTEKLFF. The CDR3 DNA sequence: TGCGCCAGCAGCTTTGAGGGCACCGAAAAACTGTTTTTT.

This clonotype was recorded a few times. The rearrangement links TRBV29-1 to TRBJ2-1, with D uncertain. The V end was cut by 7 bases, the J end by 10 bases, with 11 bases between. Per germline, CDR1 SQVTM and CDR2 ANQGSEA. CDR3 length: 10 amino acids. CDR3 sequence reads: CSAGFGEQFF. In nucleotides, the CDR3 is TGCAGCGCCGGATTCGGGGAGCAGTTCTTC.

This clonotype was counted many times. The chain is built from TRBV5-4 and TRBJ1-1, with a possible D match to TRBD1 (5 bases). The ends were cut back, 4 bases at V and 4 bases at J, with 14 bases in the middle. This CDR3 has 14 residues. CDR1 is SGHNT and CDR2 is YYREEE in the germline V gene (reference sequence). The CDR3 is CASSPEGVGTEAFF. The CDR3 region has the DNA TGTGCCAGCAGCCCTGAAGGGGTCGGCACTGAAGCTTTCTTT.

The chain has TRBV7-2 and TRBJ2-4, with D maybe TRBD1 (5 bases). Trimming took 2 bases from V and 3 from J, leaving 11 bases between them. Germline CDR1 reads SGHTA; CDR2 reads FQGNSA. CDR3 length equals 15 residues. The CDR3 loop is CASSLPDSFKNIQYF. The CDR3 DNA is TGTGCCAGCAGCTTACCTGACAGCTTCAAAAACATTCAGTACTTC.

Ten or more counts support this clonotype. The genes are TRBV6-6 and TRBJ2-5; unclear D gene. CDR1 is MNHNY and CDR2 is SVGAGI in the germline V gene (reference sequence). The CDR3 spans 11 residues. V dropped 6 bases and J dropped 1 base, with 3 bases sitting between them. The CDR3 spells CASRTQETQYF. The CDR3 nucleotides read TGTGCCAGCAGAACCCAAGAGACCCAGTACTTC.

This clonotype was seen a few times. The chain uses TRBV15 and TRBJ2-3, with a weak D call TRBD2 (6 bases). CDR3 size: 14 residues. Trimming shortened V by 4 bases and J by 0 bases, and 8 bases separated the two germline ends. Germline values: CDR1 LNHNV, CDR2 YYDKDF (reference sequence). The CDR3 DNA sequence: TGTGCCACCAGCACCGGGAGTAGCACAGATACGCAGTATTTT. Its translation: CATSTGSSTDTQYF.

The chain uses TRBV7-9 and TRBJ1-1; possible D gene TRBD1, 5 bases. Germline-derived CDR1 and CDR2 are SEHNR and FQNEAQ (reference sequence). The ends were cut back, 2 bases at V and 3 bases at J, with 10 bases in the middle. The CDR3 is made up of 14 amino acids. The CDR3 here is CASSLIEGDTEAFF. CDR3 coding DNA: TGTGCCAGCAGCTTAATAGAAGGGGACACTGAAGCTTTCTTT.

The genes are TRBV4-3 and TRBJ2-3, with TRBD1 as a possible D gene (5 bases). The CDR3 runs to 15 residues. Germline V gives CDR1 LGHNA, CDR2 YSLEER. Trimming removed 3 bases at V and 8 bases at J, with 18 bases between. CDR3 protein: CASSQSSRSRGTQYF. CDR3 coding DNA: TGCGCCAGCAGCCAGAGTAGCCGATCAAGGGGTACGCAGTATTTT.

This clonotype appeared many times. The chain carries TRBV9 and TRBJ1-1; D remains unclear. Germline lookup yields CDR1 SGDLS and CDR2 YYNGEE. The V gene lost 2 bases and the J gene lost 1 base, with 12 bases spanning the gap. The CDR3 spans 15 residues. The CDR3: CASSVEPGPNTEAFF. Written as DNA, the CDR3 is TGTGCCAGCAGCGTGGAACCGGGCCCGAACACTGAAGCTTTCTTT.

This clonotype appeared many times. CDR3 sequence reads: CASSPGTGADTQYF. CDR3 DNA sequence: TGTGCCAGCTCACCAGGGACAGGGGCAGATACGCAGTATTTT. The chain uses TRBV18 and TRBJ2-3; 10 positions match TRBD1. Germline V CDR1 and CDR2: KGHSH, LQKENI. V lost 2 bases and J lost 4; bases outside the gene matches: 0. The CDR3 length is 14 residues.

The rearrangement joins TRBV4-1 to TRBJ1-2; D gene unclear. Germline V gene sequence: CDR1 MGHRA, CDR2 YSYEKL. This CDR3 spans 14 amino acids. Trimming shortened V by 0 bases and J by 5 bases, and 10 bases separated the two germline ends. The CDR3 nucleotides read TGCGCCAGCAGCCAAGATCTTAACGGGTATGGCTACACCTTC. Amino acid sequence: CASSQDLNGYGYTF.

This clonotype was seen only a few times. The chain is built from TRBV14 and TRBJ1-1; the D is unclear. Germline V lookup: CDR1 SGHDN, CDR2 FVKESK. V was cut by 0 bases and J by 10 bases, with 18 bases left in between. This CDR3 has 15 residues. The CDR3 spells CASSQESESFVGAFF. CDR3 bases: TGTGCCAGCAGCCAAGAATCGGAGTCTTTCGTGGGAGCTTTCTTT.

There are many counts of this clonotype. The chain employs TRBV4-1 and TRBJ2-6; maybe TRBD1 (7 bases). Per germline, CDR1 MGHRA and CDR2 YSYEKL. Trimming removed 0 bases from V and 1 base from J, with 10 bases in between. CDR3 length equals 17 residues. The CDR3 DNA reads TGCGCCAGCAGCCAAGACCAGGGGGGTTCTGGGGCCAACGTCCTGACTTTC. Its protein is CASSQDQGGSGANVLTF.

This chain uses TRBV3-1 with TRBJ1-4, with TRBD1 identical over 7 bases. The germline V gene encodes CDR1 LGHDT and CDR2 YNNKEL (reference sequence). The CDR3 has 15 residues. Unmatched junction bases numbered 4, after V lost 1 base and J lost 5 bases. This CDR3 reads CASSQAGGQNEKLFF. For the CDR3, the DNA is TGTGCCAGCAGCCAAGCTGGGGGACAGAATGAAAAACTGTTTTTT.

The gene calls are TRBV6-6 and TRBJ1-3; D possibly corresponds to TRBD1 (5 bases). The length of the CDR3 is 16 residues. Deletions cut 2 bases from V and 1 base from J, with 12 bases between. Germline values: CDR1 MNHNY, CDR2 SVGAGI (reference sequence). DNA of the CDR3: TGTGCCAGCAGTTACGGGTCTGGGGGTTCTGGAAACACCATATATTTT. Its translation: CASSYGSGGSGNTIYF.

The V and J genes are TRBV4-3 and TRBJ2-5; D gene ambiguous. V was trimmed by 0 bases and J by 7 bases, leaving 12 bases between them. Germline V gene data show CDR1 as LGHNA and CDR2 as YSLEER. CDR3 length equals 14 residues. CDR3 sequence reads: CASSQERLMGTQYF. DNA for the CDR3: TGCGCCAGCAGCCAAGAAAGGTTAATGGGGACCCAGTACTTC.